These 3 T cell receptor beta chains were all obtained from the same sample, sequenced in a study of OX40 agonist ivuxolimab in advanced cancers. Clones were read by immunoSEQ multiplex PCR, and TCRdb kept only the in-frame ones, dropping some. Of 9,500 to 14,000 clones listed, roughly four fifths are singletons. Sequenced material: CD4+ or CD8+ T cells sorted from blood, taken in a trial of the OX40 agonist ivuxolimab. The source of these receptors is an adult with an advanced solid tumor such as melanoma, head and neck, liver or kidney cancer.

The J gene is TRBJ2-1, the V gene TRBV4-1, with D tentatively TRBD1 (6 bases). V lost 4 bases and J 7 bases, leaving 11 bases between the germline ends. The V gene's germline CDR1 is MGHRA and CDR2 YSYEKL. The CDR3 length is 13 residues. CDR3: CASSRKQGNEQFF. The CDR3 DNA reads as TGCGCCAGCAGCCGAAAGCAGGGGAATGAGCAGTTCTTC.

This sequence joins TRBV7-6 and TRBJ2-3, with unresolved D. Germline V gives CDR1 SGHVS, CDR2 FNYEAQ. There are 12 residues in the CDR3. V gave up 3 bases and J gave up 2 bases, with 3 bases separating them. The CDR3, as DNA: TGTGCCAGCAGCTTCCCCACAGATACGCAGTATTTT. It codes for CASSFPTDTQYF.

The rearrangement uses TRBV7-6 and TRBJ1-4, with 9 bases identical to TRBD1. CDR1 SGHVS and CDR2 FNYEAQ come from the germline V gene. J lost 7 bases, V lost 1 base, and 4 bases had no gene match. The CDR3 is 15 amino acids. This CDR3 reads CASSLGTGAGEKLFF. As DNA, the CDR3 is TGTGCCAGCAGCTTAGGGACAGGGGCGGGTGAAAAACTGTTTTTT.